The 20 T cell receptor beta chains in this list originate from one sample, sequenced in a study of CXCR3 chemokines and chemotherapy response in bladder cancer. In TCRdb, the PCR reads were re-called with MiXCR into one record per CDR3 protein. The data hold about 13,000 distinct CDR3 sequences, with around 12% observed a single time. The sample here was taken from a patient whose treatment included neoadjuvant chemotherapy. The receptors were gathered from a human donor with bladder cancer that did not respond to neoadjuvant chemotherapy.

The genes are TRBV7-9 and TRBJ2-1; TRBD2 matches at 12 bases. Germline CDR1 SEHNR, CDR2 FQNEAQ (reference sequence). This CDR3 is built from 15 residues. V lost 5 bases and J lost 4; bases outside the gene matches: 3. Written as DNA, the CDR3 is TGTGCCAGCAGCACACTAGCGGGAGGTTACAATGAGCAGTTCTTC. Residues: CASSTLAGGYNEQFF.

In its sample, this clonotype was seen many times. CDR3 DNA: TGTGCCAGCTCACCACTCGGACTAGCGGGAGTGGCAGATACGCAGTATTTT. It specifies CASSPLGLAGVADTQYF. The V and J genes are TRBV18 and TRBJ2-3; 13 positions agree with TRBD2. CDR1 and CDR2 (germline): KGHSH, LQKENI. V gave up 1 base and J gave up 4 bases; unmatched junction bases: 5. The CDR3 length is 17 residues.

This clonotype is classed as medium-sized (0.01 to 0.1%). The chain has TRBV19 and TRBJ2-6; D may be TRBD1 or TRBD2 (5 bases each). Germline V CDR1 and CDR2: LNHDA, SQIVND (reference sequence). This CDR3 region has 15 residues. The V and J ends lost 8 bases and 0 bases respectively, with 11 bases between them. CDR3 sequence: CASAGASSGANVLTF. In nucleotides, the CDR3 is TGTGCCAGTGCCGGGGCGAGCTCTGGGGCCAACGTCCTGACTTTC.

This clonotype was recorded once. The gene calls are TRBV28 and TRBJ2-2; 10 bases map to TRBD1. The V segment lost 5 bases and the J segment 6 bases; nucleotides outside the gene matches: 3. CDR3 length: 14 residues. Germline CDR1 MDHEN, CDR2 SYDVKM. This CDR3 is CASSLTGGSGELFF. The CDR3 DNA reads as TGTGCCAGCAGTCTGACAGGGGGCTCCGGGGAGCTGTTTTTT.

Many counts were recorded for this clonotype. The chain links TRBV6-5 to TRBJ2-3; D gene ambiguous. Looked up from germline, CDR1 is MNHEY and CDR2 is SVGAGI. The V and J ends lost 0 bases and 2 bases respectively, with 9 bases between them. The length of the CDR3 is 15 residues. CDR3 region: CASSYSNVVTDTQYF. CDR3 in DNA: TGTGCCAGCAGTTACTCGAACGTAGTCACAGATACGCAGTATTTT.

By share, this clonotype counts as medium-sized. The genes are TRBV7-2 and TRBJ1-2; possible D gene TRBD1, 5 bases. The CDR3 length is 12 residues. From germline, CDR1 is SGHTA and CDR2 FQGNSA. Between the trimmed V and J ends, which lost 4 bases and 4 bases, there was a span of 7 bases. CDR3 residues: CASSSQGYGYTF. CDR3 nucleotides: TGTGCCAGCAGCTCTCAGGGCTATGGCTACACCTTC.

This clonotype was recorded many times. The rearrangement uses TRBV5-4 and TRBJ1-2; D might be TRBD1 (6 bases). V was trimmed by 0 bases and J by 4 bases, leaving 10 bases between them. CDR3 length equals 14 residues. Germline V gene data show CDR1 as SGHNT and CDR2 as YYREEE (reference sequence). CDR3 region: CASSLGGRAYGYTF. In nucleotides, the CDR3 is TGTGCCAGCAGCTTGGGGGGGCGCGCCTATGGCTACACCTTC. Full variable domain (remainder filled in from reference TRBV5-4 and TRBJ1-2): ETGVTQSPTHLIKTRGQQVTLRCSSQSGHNTVSWYQQALGQGPQFIFQYYREEENGRGNFPPRFSGLQFPNYSSELNVNALELDDSALYLCASSLGGRAYGYTFGSGTRLTVV.

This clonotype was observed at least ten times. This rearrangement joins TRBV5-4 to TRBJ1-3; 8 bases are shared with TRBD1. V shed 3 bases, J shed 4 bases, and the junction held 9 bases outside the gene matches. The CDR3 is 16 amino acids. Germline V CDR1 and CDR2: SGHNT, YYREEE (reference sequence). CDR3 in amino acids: CASSSPSGGGGNTIYF. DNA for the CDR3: TGTGCCAGCAGCTCACCCTCAGGGGGCGGGGGAAACACCATATATTTT.

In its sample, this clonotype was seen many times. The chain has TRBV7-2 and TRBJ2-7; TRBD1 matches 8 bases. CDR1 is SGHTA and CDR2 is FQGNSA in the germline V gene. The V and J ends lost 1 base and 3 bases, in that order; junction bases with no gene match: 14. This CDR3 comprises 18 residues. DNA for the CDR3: TGTGCCAGCAGCTTAGTCCCAGGGGGCGCAGGGTCCTACTACGAGCAGTACTTC. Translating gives CASSLVPGGAGSYYEQYF.

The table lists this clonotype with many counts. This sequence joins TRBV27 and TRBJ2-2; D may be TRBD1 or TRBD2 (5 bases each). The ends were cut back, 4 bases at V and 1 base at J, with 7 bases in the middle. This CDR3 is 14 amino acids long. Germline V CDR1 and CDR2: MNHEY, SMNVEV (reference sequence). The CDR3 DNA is TGTGCCAGCAGTTGGGACGAGAACACCGGGGAGCTGTTTTTT. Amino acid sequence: CASSWDENTGELFF.

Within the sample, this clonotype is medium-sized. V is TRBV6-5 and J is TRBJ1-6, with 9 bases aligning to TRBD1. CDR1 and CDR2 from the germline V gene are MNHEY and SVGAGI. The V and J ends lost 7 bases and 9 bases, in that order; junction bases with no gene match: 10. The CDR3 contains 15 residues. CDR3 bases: TGTGCCAGCAAACGACCGGGACAGGGTGTTTCACCCCTCCACTTT. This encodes CASKRPGQGVSPLHF.

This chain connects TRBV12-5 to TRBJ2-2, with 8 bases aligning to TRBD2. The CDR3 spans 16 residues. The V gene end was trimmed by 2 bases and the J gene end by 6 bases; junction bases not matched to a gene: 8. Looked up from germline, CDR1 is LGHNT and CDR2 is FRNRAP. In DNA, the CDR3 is TGTGCTAGTGGTTTGCGGTTCGGGGGGGCGGCCGGGGAGCTGTTTTTT. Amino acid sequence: CASGLRFGGAAGELFF.

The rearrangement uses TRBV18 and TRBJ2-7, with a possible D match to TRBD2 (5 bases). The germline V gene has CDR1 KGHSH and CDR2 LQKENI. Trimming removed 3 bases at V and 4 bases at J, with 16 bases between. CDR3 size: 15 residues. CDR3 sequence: CASSPSGVRGYEQYF. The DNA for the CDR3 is TGTGCCAGCTCACCGTCCGGGGTACGGGGTTACGAGCAGTACTTC.

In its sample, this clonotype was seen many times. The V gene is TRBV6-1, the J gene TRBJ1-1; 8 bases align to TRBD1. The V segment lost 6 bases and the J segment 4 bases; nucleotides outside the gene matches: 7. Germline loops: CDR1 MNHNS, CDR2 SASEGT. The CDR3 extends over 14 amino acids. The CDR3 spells CASSFDRGGTEAFF. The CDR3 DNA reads TGTGCCAGCAGCTTTGACAGGGGCGGCACTGAAGCTTTCTTT.

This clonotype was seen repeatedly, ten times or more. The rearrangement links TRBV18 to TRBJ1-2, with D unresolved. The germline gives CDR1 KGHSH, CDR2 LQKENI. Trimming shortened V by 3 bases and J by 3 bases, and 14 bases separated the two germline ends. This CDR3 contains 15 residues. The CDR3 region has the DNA TGTGCCAGCTCACCGGCGGGGAAGGAGGACTATGGCTACACCTTC. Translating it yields CASSPAGKEDYGYTF. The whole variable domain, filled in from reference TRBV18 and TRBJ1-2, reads NAGVMQNPRHLVRRRGQEARLRCSPMKGHSHVYWYRQLPEEGLKFMVYLQKENIIDESGMPKERFSAEFPKEGPSILRIQQVVRGDSAAYFCASSPAGKEDYGYTFGSGTRLTVV.

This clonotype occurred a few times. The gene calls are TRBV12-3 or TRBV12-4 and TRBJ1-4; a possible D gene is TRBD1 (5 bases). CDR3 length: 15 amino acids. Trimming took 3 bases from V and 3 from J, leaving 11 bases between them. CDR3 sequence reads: CASSLRGRANEKLFF. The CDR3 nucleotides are TGTGCCAGCAGTTTGAGGGGTCGAGCTAATGAAAAACTGTTTTTT.

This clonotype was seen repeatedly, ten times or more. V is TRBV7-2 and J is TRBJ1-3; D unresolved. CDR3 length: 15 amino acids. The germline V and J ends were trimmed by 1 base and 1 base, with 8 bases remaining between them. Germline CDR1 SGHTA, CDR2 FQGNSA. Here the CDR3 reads CASSLGLGSGNTIYF. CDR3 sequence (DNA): TGTGCCAGCAGCTTAGGCCTTGGTTCTGGAAACACCATATATTTT. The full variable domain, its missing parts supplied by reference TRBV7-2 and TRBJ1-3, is GAGVSQSPSNKVTEKGKDVELRCDPISGHTALYWYRQSLGQGLEFLIYFQGNSAPDKSGLPSDRFSAERTGGSVSTLTIQRTQQEDSAVYLCASSLGLGSGNTIYFGEGSWLTVV.

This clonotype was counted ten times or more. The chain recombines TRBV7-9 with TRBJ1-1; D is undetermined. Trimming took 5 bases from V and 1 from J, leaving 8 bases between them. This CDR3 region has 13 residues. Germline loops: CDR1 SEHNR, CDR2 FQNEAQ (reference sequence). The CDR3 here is CASSPRQNTEAFF. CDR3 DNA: TGTGCCAGCAGCCCTCGACAGAACACTGAAGCTTTCTTT. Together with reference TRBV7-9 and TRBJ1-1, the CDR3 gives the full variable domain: DTGVSQNPRHKITKRGQNVTFRCDPISEHNRLYWYRQTLGQGPEFLTYFQNEAQLEKSRLLSDRFSAERPKGSFSTLEIQRTEQGDSAMYLCASSPRQNTEAFFGQGTRLTVV.

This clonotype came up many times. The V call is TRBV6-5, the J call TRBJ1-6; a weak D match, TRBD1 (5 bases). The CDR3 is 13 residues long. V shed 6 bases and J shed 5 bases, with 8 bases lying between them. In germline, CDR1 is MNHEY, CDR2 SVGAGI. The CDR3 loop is CASSHRNNSPLHF. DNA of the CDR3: TGTGCCAGCAGCCACAGGAATAATTCACCCCTCCACTTT.

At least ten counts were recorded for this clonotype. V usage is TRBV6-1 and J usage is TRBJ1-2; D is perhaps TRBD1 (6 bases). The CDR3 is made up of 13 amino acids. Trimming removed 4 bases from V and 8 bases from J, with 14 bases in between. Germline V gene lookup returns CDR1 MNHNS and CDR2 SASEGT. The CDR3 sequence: CASSGAGVEGYTF. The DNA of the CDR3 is TGTGCCAGCAGTGGGGCAGGGGTTGAAGGCTACACCTTC.